One and the same sample provided the 2 T cell receptor beta chains below, sequenced in a study of early T cells in non-severe SARS-CoV-2 infection. TCRdb reprocessed the 5' RACE reads via MiXCR and lists one record per CDR3 protein. The sample yields tens of thousands of distinct CDR3 sequences, 5.5% to 7% seen once. Source: whole blood, taken at baseline. Receptors were obtained from an adult who was a healthcare worker with PCR-confirmed SARS-CoV-2 infection or an uninfected control (not recorded which).

The chain is built from TRBV6-1 and TRBJ2-4; D is unresolved. The CDR3 length is 14 residues. Germline CDR1 is MNHNS and CDR2 is SASEGT. The V end lost 6 bases, the J end lost 0 bases, and 9 bases lay between the germline ends. The CDR3 here is CASSLSLAKNIQYF. CDR3 sequence (DNA): TGTGCCAGCAGCCTCAGCTTAGCCAAAAACATTCAGTACTTC.

In its sample, this clonotype was seen many times. The gene calls are TRBV29-1 and TRBJ1-1, with a tentative D call TRBD1 (5 bases). Germline CDR1 is SQVTM and CDR2 is ANQGSEA. Trimming shortened V by 5 bases and J by 1 base, and 14 bases separated the two germline ends. The CDR3 totals 14 residues. The CDR3 loop is CSVLFGGPNTEAFF. The DNA for the CDR3 is TGCAGCGTTCTCTTCGGGGGTCCGAACACTGAAGCTTTCTTT.